Detailed here is one T cell receptor (beta chain). Cohorts were determined from participant-reported clinical history. This sample is part of a study of blood T cell repertoires in COVID-19. Across the study: Samples came from the United States, Italy and Spain, spanning acute and convalescent COVID-19.

Assay used: immunoSEQ multiplex PCR; TCRdb lists only in-frame clones, some missing. The sample yields 250,000 or so clones, 80% to 90% seen once. The CDR3 loop spans 17 amino acids. V trimming: 4 bases; J trimming: 0 bases; junction bases outside the gene matches: 8. The germline CDR1 and CDR2 sequences are SGHRS and YFSETQ. This chain connects TRBV5-1 to TRBJ2-1; 9 bases align to TRBD1. The sequenced material came from PBMCs or T cells enriched from blood (not recorded which). The clonotype comes from a woman aged 50 to 60 who had been exposed to COVID-19. In DNA, the CDR3 is TGCGCCAGCAGCGCCGGACAGGGGTCAAGCTCCTACAATGAGCAGTTCTTC. Protein: CASSAGQGSSSYNEQFF.